The sequence of this TCR beta chain was determined in a study of blood T cell repertoires in COVID-19. Study-wide context: The United States, Italy and Spain supplied acute and convalescent COVID-19 samples. PBMCs, B-cell-depleted T cells, or T cells provided the cDNA or gDNA that made up the material.

Authors' data handling: Estimation of nucleated cell counts was performed using reference gene primer amplification. Produced via immunoSEQ multiplex PCR; TCRdb's table is partial and in-frame only. V and J calls and clone size follow that table, whereas D and trimming were derived from the DNA. The sample includes fewer than 200,000 clones, 70% to 90% of them seen just once. Losses at the gene ends were 5 bases for V and 2 bases for J; bases not matched to a gene: 2. The CDR3 covers 14 residues. Germline-derived CDR1 and CDR2 are SNHLY and FYNNEI. The chain carries TRBV2 and TRBJ1-4; 7 nucleotides agree with TRBD1. The TCR comes from a man between 35 and 55 years old with acute or convalescent COVID-19. The material sequenced was peripheral blood. The CDR3 region has the DNA TGTGCCAGCAGTAAGACAGGGACTAATGAAAAACTGTTTTTT. Residues: CASSKTGTNEKLFF.